The 2 T cell receptor beta chains presented below share a single source sample, sequenced in a study of blood T cells in healthy people across ages. Then a second PCR, running roughly 7 to 12 cycles, was carried out with a sample-barcoded 5' primer and a J-beta primer mix. Each CDR3 protein is one row after TCRdb ran MiXCR on the 5' RACE reads. The data show approximately 830,000 distinct CDR3 sequences, around 62% seen once. Sequencing used blood. Receptors were obtained from a man between 25 and 39 years old in good health.

CDR3 loop: CASSPPGQGYEQFF. The CDR3 region has the DNA TGTGCCAGCAGTCCGCCGGGACAGGGGTACGAGCAGTTCTTC. The chain recombines TRBV12-3 or TRBV12-4 with TRBJ2-1, with 10 bases matching TRBD1. The J segment lost 10 bases and the V segment lost 5 bases, leaving 8 bases of the junction unmatched. This CDR3 region has 14 residues.

V usage is TRBV29-1 and J usage is TRBJ2-7; 9 nucleotides match TRBD2. Trimming removed 0 bases from V and 2 bases from J; junction bases left unmatched: 11. From germline, CDR1 is SQVTM and CDR2 ANQGSEA. The CDR3 is 17 residues long. This CDR3 reads CSVEDPGSGGLAYEQYF. The DNA of the CDR3 is TGCAGCGTTGAAGATCCCGGCAGCGGGGGGTTAGCCTACGAGCAGTACTTC.